Sequencing of this TCR beta chain was carried out in a study of T cell clones after liver transplantation. In the study overall: TCRbeta sequencing after a pre-transplant mixed lymphocyte reaction identified graft-donor-reactive clones, later tracked in post-transplant blood.

As for this clone: What it binds is unknown.

The assay was immunoSEQ multiplex PCR, and TCRdb's table has in-frame clones only and misses some. The sample lists some 50,000 clones, 60% to 80% occurring once. The study's findings and limits: Circulating graft-donor-reactive CD4 TCRbeta sequences fell significantly post-transplant in 5 of 8 subjects. Compared with third party-reactive sequences, donor-reactive ones declined more, independent of withdrawal success.

This CDR3 comprises 15 residues. Trimming shortened V by 2 bases and J by 6 bases, and 16 bases separated the two germline ends. CDR1 is MNHEY, CDR2 SVGAGI, per germline. The receptor's source is a human patient who received a liver transplant. Part of the T cell pool may stem from the graft donor. V and J are TRBV6-5 and TRBJ1-2; D is uncertain. The sequencing used CD4+ T cells from blood, collected at the 22-month timepoint. The CDR3 sequence is CASSYGDRSTDGYTF. In DNA, the CDR3 is TGTGCCAGCAGTTACGGTGACCGATCAACGGATGGCTACACCTTC.